What follows are 24 T cell receptor beta chains derived from one specimen sequenced in a study of long-term antiretroviral therapy in people with HIV. The authors ran the immunoSEQ assay, v3.0, at survey level. Profiled with immunoSEQ multiplex PCR; TCRdb holds only in-frame clones, not every one. The sample includes 30,000 or so clones, 97% of them seen just once. The sequencing used unsorted PBMCs, collected 7.6 years after starting antiretroviral therapy. Receptors were obtained from a man younger than 40 with HIV.

The chain employs TRBV7-6 and TRBJ1-2; maybe TRBD1 (5 bases). The V gene lost 4 bases and the J gene lost 2 bases, with 20 bases spanning the gap. This CDR3 region has 17 residues. Germline loops: CDR1 SGHVS, CDR2 FNYEAQ. The chain's CDR3 is CASSSVLFGGLNYGYTF. CDR3 coding DNA: TGTGCCAGCAGCTCGGTCCTTTTCGGGGGACTAAACTATGGCTACACCTTC.

The J gene is TRBJ1-5, the V gene TRBV2, with a weak D call TRBD1 (5 bases). V lost 9 bases and J lost 3, with 30 bases in between. CDR3 size: 19 residues. Per germline, CDR1 SNHLY and CDR2 FYNNEI. The CDR3 sequence: CARPTERGTPPLYNQPQHF. CDR3 coding DNA: TGTGCCAGACCAACTGAGAGGGGAACTCCCCCCTTATACAATCAGCCCCAGCATTTT.

This clone was seen once. The chain couples TRBV7-6 to TRBJ2-7; weak D call: TRBD1 (6 bases). Trimming pared 0 bases from V and 2 bases from J, leaving 11 bases between. This CDR3 has 15 residues. CDR1 and CDR2 (germline): SGHVS, FNYEAQ. The CDR3 nucleotides read TGTGCCAGCAGCTTAGCCAAGGACAGAACCTACGAGCAGTACTTC. Its translation: CASSLAKDRTYEQYF.

The CDR3 bases are TGTGCCAGCAGTCCACGGGGGGGGACAGATACGCAGTATTTT. Its protein is CASSPRGGTDTQYF. The rearrangement joins TRBV6-5 to TRBJ2-3; the match to TRBD2 covers 8 bases. The CDR3 loop spans 14 amino acids. Germline loops: CDR1 MNHEY, CDR2 SVGAGI. V lost 5 bases to trimming and J lost 3 bases; unmatched junction nucleotides: 4.

V gene TRBV30 combines with J gene TRBJ2-7; 7 bases are a match to TRBD1. V trimming: 8 bases; J trimming: 0 bases; junction bases outside the gene matches: 10. CDR1 and CDR2 (germline): GTSNPN, SVGIG (reference sequence). CDR3 length equals 14 residues. The CDR3 sequence is CAGTRGPSSYEQYF. CDR3 bases: TGTGCCGGTACTAGGGGGCCCAGCTCCTACGAGCAGTACTTC.

V is TRBV5-1 and J is TRBJ1-1; D is undetermined. With 4 bases removed from V and 3 bases from J, the gap between germline ends came to 10 bases. The CDR3 has 13 residues. The germline V gene encodes CDR1 SGHRS and CDR2 YFSETQ. The CDR3 spells CASSTWGYTEAFF. CDR3 coding DNA: TGCGCCAGCAGCACCTGGGGATACACTGAAGCTTTCTTT.

J is TRBJ2-3 and V is TRBV6-5; 9 bases match TRBD2. CDR3 length equals 13 residues. Per germline, CDR1 MNHEY and CDR2 SVGAGI. Trimming took 7 bases from V and 4 from J; bases not matched to a gene: 3. CDR3: CASTRTSADTQYF. CDR3 nucleotide sequence: TGTGCCAGCACCCGGACTAGCGCAGATACGCAGTATTTT.

The chain is built from TRBV4-1 and TRBJ2-7, with no clear D. The CDR3 consists of 17 residues. Germline assignment: CDR1 MGHRA and CDR2 YSYEKL. The V end lost 0 bases, the J end lost 0 bases, and 15 bases lay between the germline ends. This CDR3 is CASSQDPQRRSSYEQYF. In DNA form, the CDR3 reads TGCGCCAGCAGCCAAGACCCTCAGAGAAGGAGCTCCTACGAGCAGTACTTC.

J is TRBJ1-5 and V is TRBV6-5; the match to TRBD1 covers 7 bases. The CDR3 consists of 15 residues. Trimming at V came to 8 bases and at J to 4 bases, leaving 11 bases not matched to a gene. The germline V gene has CDR1 MNHEY and CDR2 SVGAGI. CDR3 protein: CASRSTGSGNQPQHF. CDR3 DNA sequence: TGTGCCAGCCGTTCGACAGGGTCGGGAAATCAGCCCCAGCATTTT.

The chain carries TRBV30 and TRBJ2-1, with TRBD2 identical over 13 bases. This CDR3 has 19 residues. J was trimmed by 7 bases and V by 0 bases; bases with no gene match: 15. Germline V lookup: CDR1 GTSNPN, CDR2 SVGIG (reference sequence). CDR3 bases: TGTGCCTGGAGTGTATTAATCCGGACTAGCGGGAGAAATACGAATGAGCAGTTCTTC. It is translated as CAWSVLIRTSGRNTNEQFF.

Written as DNA, the CDR3 is TGTGCCGTTGGGCAGGGGGCTTTAGTAGAGACCCAGTACTTC. Translated, it gives CAVGQGALVETQYF. The V call is TRBV6-5, the J call TRBJ2-5; 8 bases fit TRBD1. Looked up from germline, CDR1 is MNHEY and CDR2 is SVGAGI. V was pared by 11 bases and J by 4 bases, with 12 bases of the junction left unmatched. The CDR3 loop spans 14 amino acids.

The chain employs TRBV6-5 and TRBJ1-2; no firm D call. CDR1 is MNHEY, CDR2 SVGAGI, per germline. The CDR3 spans 14 residues. V was cut by 4 bases and J by 4 bases, with 13 bases left in between. In DNA form, the CDR3 reads TGTGCCAGCAGTTCCCTCACGGAGGGCTATGGCTACACCTTC. Translating it yields CASSSLTEGYGYTF.

V gene TRBV27 combines with J gene TRBJ2-7; 9 nucleotides match TRBD2. The CDR3 consists of 14 residues. CDR1 MNHEY and CDR2 SMNVEV come from the germline V gene (reference sequence). V shed 2 bases, J shed 3 bases, and the junction held 2 bases outside the gene matches. The CDR3 sequence is CASSLLAGNYEQYF. CDR3 nucleotides: TGTGCCAGCAGTTTACTAGCGGGGAACTACGAGCAGTACTTC.

DNA for the CDR3: TGTGCCAGCAGTTGGACACCCACCGGGGAGCTGTTTTTT. The encoded protein is CASSWTPTGELFF. The J gene is TRBJ2-2, the V gene TRBV6-6; a weak D match, TRBD1 (5 bases). CDR1 and CDR2 from the germline V gene are MNHNY and SVGAGI (reference sequence). The V end was cut by 4 bases, the J end by 4 bases, with 7 bases between. This CDR3 contains 13 residues.

The chain carries TRBV6-1 and TRBJ2-1, with 7 bases aligning to TRBD1. The V and J ends lost 8 bases and 0 bases, in that order; junction bases with no gene match: 4. The germline CDR1 and CDR2 sequences are MNHNS and SASEGT. The CDR3 is made up of 14 amino acids. This chain's CDR3 is CASATGSSYNEQFF. The DNA of the CDR3 is TGTGCCAGCGCGACAGGGAGCTCCTACAATGAGCAGTTCTTC.

The J gene is TRBJ2-7, the V gene TRBV5-1, with D possibly being TRBD1 (6 bases). CDR3 length equals 16 residues. Germline-derived CDR1 and CDR2 are SGHRS and YFSETQ. Trimming pared 4 bases from V and 1 base from J, leaving 18 bases between. The CDR3 spells CASSTTPPDSSYEQYF. Here the CDR3 DNA reads TGCGCCAGCAGCACAACCCCTCCGGACAGTTCCTACGAGCAGTACTTC.

The V call is TRBV7-6, the J call TRBJ1-2, with D maybe TRBD1 (5 bases). CDR3 length: 14 amino acids. The germline V gene encodes CDR1 SGHVS and CDR2 FNYEAQ. Trimming stripped 3 bases from V and 6 bases from J, with 14 bases between. DNA of the CDR3: TGTGCCAGCAGCTTTGGTCAGGGTGCTGATGGCTACACCTTC. This codes for CASSFGQGADGYTF.

The chain employs TRBV18 and TRBJ1-1; 9 positions agree with TRBD1. The V gene's germline CDR1 is KGHSH and CDR2 LQKENI. This CDR3 region has 14 residues. Trimming removed 4 bases from V and 5 bases from J; junction bases left unmatched: 5. The CDR3 loop is CASSLGQGGTEAFF. The CDR3 bases are TGTGCCAGCTCACTGGGACAGGGCGGGACTGAAGCTTTCTTT. Drawing the rest from reference TRBV18 and TRBJ1-1, the complete variable domain is NAGVMQNPRHLVRRRGQEARLRCSPMKGHSHVYWYRQLPEEGLKFMVYLQKENIIDESGMPKERFSAEFPKEGPSILRIQQVVRGDSAAYFCASSLGQGGTEAFFGQGTRLTVV.

V is TRBV19 and J is TRBJ1-4; maybe TRBD1 (5 bases). This CDR3 comprises 12 residues. The germline CDR1 and CDR2 sequences are LNHDA and SQIVND (reference sequence). The V end was cut by 5 bases, the J end by 8 bases, with 9 bases between. The CDR3 nucleotides are TGTGCCAGTAGTCCCTGGGGGGAAAAACTGTTTTTT. Translation gives CASSPWGEKLFF.

The chain combines TRBV7-3 with TRBJ1-2; no reliable D call. Germline V gene sequence: CDR1 SGHTA, CDR2 FQGTGA. The CDR3 is made up of 13 amino acids. With 0 bases removed from V and 0 bases from J, the gap between germline ends came to 2 bases. DNA of the CDR3: TGTGCCAGCAGCTTAACAGCTAACTATGGCTACACCTTC. Its translation: CASSLTANYGYTF.

V usage is TRBV4-3 and J usage is TRBJ1-2; maybe TRBD1 (5 bases). The CDR3 covers 12 residues. The germline V and J ends were trimmed by 1 base and 8 bases, with 8 bases remaining between them. CDR1 is LGHNA, CDR2 YSLEER, per germline. The CDR3 sequence is CASSQGAGGYTF. The CDR3 DNA is TGCGCCAGCAGCCAAGGAGCAGGGGGCTACACCTTC.

The V and J genes are TRBV5-4 and TRBJ2-1; maybe TRBD1 (6 bases). This CDR3 has 13 amino acids. Trimming cost V 0 bases and J 9 bases, with 10 bases left between them. Germline V lookup: CDR1 SGHNT, CDR2 YYREEE (reference sequence). The CDR3 here is CASSLGGLGEQFF. The CDR3, as DNA: TGTGCCAGCAGCTTGGGGGGGCTTGGTGAGCAGTTCTTC. Variable domain in full (rest from reference TRBV5-4 and TRBJ2-1): ETGVTQSPTHLIKTRGQQVTLRCSSQSGHNTVSWYQQALGQGPQFIFQYYREEENGRGNFPPRFSGLQFPNYSSELNVNALELDDSALYLCASSLGGLGEQFFGPGTRLTVL.

The table lists this clone with a count of one. The chain combines TRBV27 with TRBJ2-2; weak D call: TRBD1 (6 bases). V shed 6 bases and J shed 3 bases, with 14 bases lying between them. The CDR3 has 15 amino acids. CDR1 is MNHEY and CDR2 is SMNVEV in the germline V gene (reference sequence). CDR3 amino acids: CASSPVRGDTGELFF. The CDR3, as DNA: TGTGCCAGCAGCCCAGTCAGGGGAGACACCGGGGAGCTGTTTTTT.

The chain combines TRBV29-1 with TRBJ2-5, with D perhaps assigned TRBD1 or TRBD2 (5 bases each). The germline gives CDR1 SQVTM, CDR2 ANQGSEA. This CDR3 is 14 amino acids long. The ends were cut back, 7 bases at V and 5 bases at J, with 20 bases in the middle. The CDR3 DNA is TGCAGCGCCAGAGTCCAGGGAGTGCGCGAGACCCAGTACTTC. It is translated as CSARVQGVRETQYF.